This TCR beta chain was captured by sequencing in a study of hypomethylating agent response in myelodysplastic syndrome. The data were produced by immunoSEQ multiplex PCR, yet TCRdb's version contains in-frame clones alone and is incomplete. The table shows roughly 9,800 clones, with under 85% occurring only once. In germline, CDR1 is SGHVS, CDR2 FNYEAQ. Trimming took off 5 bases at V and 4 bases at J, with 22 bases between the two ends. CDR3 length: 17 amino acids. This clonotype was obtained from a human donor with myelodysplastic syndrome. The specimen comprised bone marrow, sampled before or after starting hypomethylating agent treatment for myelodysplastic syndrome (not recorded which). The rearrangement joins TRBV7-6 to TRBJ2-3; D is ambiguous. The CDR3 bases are TGTGCCAGCAGCCTCCCCGGGCCGAGCATTGGCCCAGATACGCAGTATTTT. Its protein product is CASSLPGPSIGPDTQYF.